This TCR beta chain derives from a study of technical replicates of blood from four donors. TCRdb's table, derived via immunoSEQ multiplex PCR, lists solely in-frame clones and lacks some. This repertoire shows roughly 60,000 clones, 80% to 95% found once; its top ten account for 4.3%. This receptor was taken from a human donor in good health. Some clones in this sample may be carry-over from other donors' samples. Material for sequencing was PBMCs.

The DNA for the CDR3 is TGTGCCACCAGCAGAACCAATTCGAGGACTACCACAGATACGCAGTATTTT. Translated, it gives CATSRTNSRTTTDTQYF. The chain is built from TRBV15 and TRBJ2-3; TRBD2 is a possible D gene (6 bases). Germline CDR1 is LNHNV and CDR2 is YYDKDF (reference sequence). The CDR3 loop spans 17 amino acids. The V end lost 2 bases, the J end lost 2 bases, and 17 bases lay between the germline ends. Full variable domain (missing parts from reference TRBV15 and TRBJ2-3): DAMVIQNPRYQVTQFGKPVTLSCSQTLNHNVMYWYQQKSSQAPKLLFHYYDKDFNNEADTPDNFQSRRPNTSFCFLDIRSPGLGDTAMYLCATSRTNSRTTTDTQYFGPGTRLTVL.